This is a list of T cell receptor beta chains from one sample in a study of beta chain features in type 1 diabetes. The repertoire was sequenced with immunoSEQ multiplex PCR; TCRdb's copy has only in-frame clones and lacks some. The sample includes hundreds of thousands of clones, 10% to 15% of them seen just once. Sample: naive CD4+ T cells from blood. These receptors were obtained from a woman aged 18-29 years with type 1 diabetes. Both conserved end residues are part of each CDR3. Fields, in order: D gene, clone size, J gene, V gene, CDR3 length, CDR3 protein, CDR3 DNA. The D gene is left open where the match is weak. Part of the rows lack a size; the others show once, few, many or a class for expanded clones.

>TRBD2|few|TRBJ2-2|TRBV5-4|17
CASSFKAGGPYTGELFF
TGTGCCAGCAGCTTCAAAGCGGGGGGCCCGTACACCGGGGAGCTGTTTTTT
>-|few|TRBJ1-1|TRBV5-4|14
CASSNKGGDTEAFF
TGTGCCAGCAGTAACAAAGGGGGGGACACTGAAGCTTTCTTT
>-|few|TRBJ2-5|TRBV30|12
CAWSPNQETQYF
TGTGCCTGGAGCCCCAACCAAGAGACCCAGTACTTC
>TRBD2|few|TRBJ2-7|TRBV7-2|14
CASSLTSGDYEQYF
TGTGCCAGCAGTCTTACTAGCGGGGACTACGAGCAGTACTTC
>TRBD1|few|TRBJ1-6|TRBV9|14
CARITGELISPLHF
TGTGCCAGAATTACAGGGGAATTAATCTCACCCCTCCACTTT
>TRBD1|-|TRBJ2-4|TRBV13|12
CASSGTGRIQYF
TGTGCCAGCAGCGGGACAGGACGAATTCAGTACTTC
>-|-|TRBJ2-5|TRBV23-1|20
CASSQSQSTGQGGWQETQYF
TGCGCCAGCAGTCAATCCCAAAGCACCGGACAGGGAGGGTGGCAAGAGACCCAGTACTTC
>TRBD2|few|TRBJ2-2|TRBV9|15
CASSEERGVTGELFF
TGTGCCAGCAGCGAGGAGCGGGGGGTCACCGGGGAGCTGTTTTTT
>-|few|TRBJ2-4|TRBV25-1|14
CASRETGTNNIQYF
TGTGCCAGCAGAGAAACCGGGACAAACAACATTCAGTACTTC
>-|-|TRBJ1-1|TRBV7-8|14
CASSLVRQGTEAFF
TGTGCCAGCAGCTTAGTCAGGCAGGGCACTGAAGCTTTCTTT
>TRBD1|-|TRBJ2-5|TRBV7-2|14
CASSPGQGRETQYF
TGTGCCAGCAGCCCTGGACAGGGGAGGGAGACCCAGTACTTC
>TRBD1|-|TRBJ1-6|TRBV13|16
CASSLGGQVWDSPLHF
TGTGCCAGCAGCTTAGGAGGACAGGTGTGGGATTCACCCCTCCACTTT
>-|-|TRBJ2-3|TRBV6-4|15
CASSDSLSNTDTQYF
TGTGCCAGCAGTGACTCTCTATCAAACACAGATACGCAGTATTTT
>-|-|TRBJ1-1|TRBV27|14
CASSFLTENTEAFF
TGTGCCAGCAGTTTCCTTACAGAAAACACTGAAGCTTTCTTT
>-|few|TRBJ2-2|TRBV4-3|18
CASSRQASGLLTVGELFF
TGCGCCAGCAGCCGACAAGCAAGCGGACTTCTAACAGTGGGGGAGCTGTTTTTT
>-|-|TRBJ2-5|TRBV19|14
CASSIVGIQETQYF
TGTGCCAGTAGTATAGTCGGGATCCAAGAGACCCAGTACTTC
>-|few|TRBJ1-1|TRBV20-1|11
CSAEGNTEAFF
TGCAGTGCTGAGGGGAACACTGAAGCTTTCTTT
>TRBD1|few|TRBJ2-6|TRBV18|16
CASSPGTDSGANVLTF
TGTGCCAGCTCGCCCGGGACAGACTCTGGGGCCAACGTCCTGACTTTC
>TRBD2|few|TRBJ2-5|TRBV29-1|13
CSVGGGRGETQYF
TGCAGCGTTGGGGGGGGACGGGGGGAGACCCAGTACTTC
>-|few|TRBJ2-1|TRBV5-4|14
CASSFPPGEGEQFF
TGTGCCAGCAGCTTTCCCCCGGGAGAGGGTGAGCAGTTCTTC
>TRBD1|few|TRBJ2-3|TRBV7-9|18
CASSLRTGPSLSTDTQYF
TGTGCCAGCAGCCTCCGGACAGGGCCGAGTTTGAGCACAGATACGCAGTATTTT
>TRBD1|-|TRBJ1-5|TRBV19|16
CASSMDRGAPNQPQHF
TGTGCCAGTAGTATGGACAGGGGCGCACCCAATCAGCCCCAGCATTTT
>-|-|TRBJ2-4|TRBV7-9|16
CASSFADRLGGNIQYF
TGTGCCAGCAGCTTCGCGGACAGGCTCGGGGGAAACATTCAGTACTTC
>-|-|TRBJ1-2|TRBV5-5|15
CASSLAPEAHYGYTF
TGTGCCAGCAGCTTGGCCCCCGAGGCACACTATGGCTACACCTTC
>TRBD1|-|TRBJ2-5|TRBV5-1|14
CASSPDRGLETQYF
TGCGCCAGCAGCCCGGACAGGGGGCTCGAGACCCAGTACTTC
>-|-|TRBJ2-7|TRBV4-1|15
CASSQNQGTPYEQYF
TGCGCCAGCAGCCAGAACCAGGGGACCCCCTACGAGCAGTACTTC
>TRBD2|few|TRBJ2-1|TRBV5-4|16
CASSLGAGGLYNEQFF
TGTGCCAGCAGCTTGGGGGCGGGAGGGCTCTACAATGAGCAGTTCTTC
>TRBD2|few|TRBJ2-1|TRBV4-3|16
CASSQSGGRAWYEQFF
TGCGCCAGCAGCCAGTCTGGCGGGAGGGCCTGGTATGAGCAGTTCTTC
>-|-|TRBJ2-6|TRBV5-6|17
CASSVQGSSSGANVLTF
TGTGCCAGCAGCGTTCAGGGGTCGAGCTCTGGGGCCAACGTCCTGACTTTC
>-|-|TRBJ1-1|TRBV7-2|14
CASSSRAQGRAAFF
TGTGCCAGCAGCTCCCGAGCCCAAGGGAGAGCGGCTTTCTTT
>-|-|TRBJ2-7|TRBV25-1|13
CASSEWQRYEQYF
TGTGCCAGCAGTGAATGGCAGCGCTACGAGCAGTACTTC
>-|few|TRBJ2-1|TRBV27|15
CASRSYNGLNNEQFF
TGTGCCAGCAGGTCCTACAACGGACTAAACAATGAGCAGTTCTTC
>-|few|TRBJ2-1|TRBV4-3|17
CASSQAVQAAPYNEQFF
TGCGCCAGCAGCCAAGCCGTCCAAGCGGCCCCCTACAATGAGCAGTTCTTC
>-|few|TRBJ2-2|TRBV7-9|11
CASSPLWELFF
TGTGCCAGCAGCCCTCTATGGGAGCTGTTTTTT
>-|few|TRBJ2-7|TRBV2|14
CASSGTLSSYEQYF
TGTGCCAGCAGTGGGACTCTAAGCTCCTACGAGCAGTACTTC
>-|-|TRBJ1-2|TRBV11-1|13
CASSLGSQKVYTF
TGTGCCAGCAGCTTAGGCTCACAGAAGGTCTACACCTTC
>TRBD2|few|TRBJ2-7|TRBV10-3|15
CAISDSGRAEYEQYF
TGTGCCATCAGTGATAGCGGGAGGGCCGAGTACGAGCAGTACTTC
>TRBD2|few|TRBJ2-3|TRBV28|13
CATRLAGPDTQYF
TGTGCCACCCGACTAGCGGGACCAGATACGCAGTATTTT
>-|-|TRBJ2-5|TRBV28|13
CASSLGRMETQYF
TGTGCCAGCAGTTTAGGCAGGATGGAGACCCAGTACTTC
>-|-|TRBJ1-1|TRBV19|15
CASTLDPGSHTEAFF
TGTGCCAGTACCCTGGATCCAGGGTCGCACACTGAAGCTTTCTTT
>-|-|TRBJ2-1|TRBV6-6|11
CASAQYNEQFF
TGTGCCAGCGCCCAGTACAATGAGCAGTTCTTC
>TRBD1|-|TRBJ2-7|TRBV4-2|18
CASSQDPGTADLSYEQYF
TGTGCCAGCAGCCAAGATCCCGGGACAGCGGACCTCTCCTACGAGCAGTACTTC
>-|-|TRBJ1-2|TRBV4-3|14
CASSQEESGYGYTF
TGCGCCAGCAGCCAAGAAGAGTCCGGCTATGGCTACACCTTC
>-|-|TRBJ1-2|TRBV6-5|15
CASSYHIGVSAGYTF
TGTGCCAGCAGTTACCACATTGGAGTTTCGGCGGGCTACACCTTC
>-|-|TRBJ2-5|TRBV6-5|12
CASGQIQETQYF
TGTGCCAGTGGACAGATCCAAGAGACCCAGTACTTC
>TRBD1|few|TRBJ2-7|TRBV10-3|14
CAIRGTGDVVKKYF
TGTGCCATCCGAGGGACAGGGGATGTGGTAAAGAAGTACTTC
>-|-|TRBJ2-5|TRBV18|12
CASSLQGETQYF
TGTGCCAGCTCACTACAGGGAGAGACCCAGTACTTC